Below, 25 T cell receptor beta chains from the same sample are listed, as sequenced in a study of PD-1 blockade in classical Hodgkin lymphoma. Every patient was affected by relapse after autologous stem cell transplantation, while exposure to brentuximab vedotin was not uniform. Assay used: immunoSEQ multiplex PCR; TCRdb lists only in-frame clones, some missing. This sample has 45,000 to 65,000 clones, with around 73% found just once. The sample here was peripheral blood mononuclear cells (PBMCs), taken before the second cycle of nivolumab. These receptors were collected from a human donor with classical Hodgkin lymphoma.

This clone was counted only a few times. The rearrangement uses TRBV30 and TRBJ2-7; D is ambiguous. This CDR3 comprises 11 residues. Germline V gene data show CDR1 as GTSNPN and CDR2 as SVGIG (reference sequence). Between the trimmed V and J ends, which lost 5 bases and 3 bases, there was a span of 8 bases. The CDR3 sequence is CAWAVGYEQYF. CDR3 sequence (DNA): TGTGCCTGGGCCGTCGGCTACGAGCAGTACTTC.

The V call is TRBV6-1, the J call TRBJ1-2; 9 bases line up with TRBD1. V trimming: 1 base; J trimming: 4 bases; junction bases outside the gene matches: 4. The CDR3 is made up of 15 amino acids. Germline V gene lookup returns CDR1 MNHNS and CDR2 SASEGT. The CDR3 spells CASSEDRGRVYGYTF. The DNA for the CDR3 is TGTGCCAGCAGTGAAGACAGGGGGCGGGTCTATGGCTACACCTTC.

This sequence joins TRBV27 and TRBJ1-4; 8 nucleotides match TRBD1. The ends lost 5 bases at V and 6 bases at J; junction bases unmatched: 2. CDR3 length: 13 amino acids. CDR1 and CDR2 from the germline V gene are MNHEY and SMNVEV (reference sequence). The CDR3 here is CASSKQGDEKLFF. DNA of the CDR3: TGTGCCAGCAGTAAACAGGGGGATGAAAAACTGTTTTTT.

This clone was observed a handful of times. The chain joins TRBV10-1 to TRBJ2-7; 8 bases align to TRBD1. The CDR3 runs 14 residues. The germline gives CDR1 WNHNN, CDR2 SYGVQD (reference sequence). Germline trimming cut 3 bases from V and 4 bases from J; bases unmatched to any gene: 5. This CDR3 is CASSEAGGKYEQYF. The CDR3 coding sequence is TGCGCCAGCAGTGAAGCAGGGGGCAAGTACGAGCAGTACTTC.

The V gene is TRBV28, the J gene TRBJ2-3; the match to TRBD2 covers 12 bases. CDR1 and CDR2 (germline): MDHEN, SYDVKM. The CDR3 is made up of 16 amino acids. The junction had 4 bases not matched to a gene; V was cut back by 5 bases and J by 1 base. The CDR3, as DNA: TGTGCCAGCAGTCGACTAGCGGGAGTGGGCACAGATACGCAGTATTTT. Translated: CASSRLAGVGTDTQYF.

This clone has only one observation. The chain recombines TRBV27 with TRBJ2-1; 8 nucleotides align to TRBD1. V was pared by 3 bases and J by 5 bases, with 9 bases of the junction left unmatched. Germline V gene lookup returns CDR1 MNHEY and CDR2 SMNVEV (reference sequence). This CDR3 is built from 16 residues. The CDR3 nucleotides read TGTGCCAGCAGTTTGAGGTACAGGGGGGTCCACAATGAGCAGTTCTTC. The encoded protein is CASSLRYRGVHNEQFF.

V and J are TRBV28 and TRBJ2-7; 14 bases fit TRBD2. V lost 6 bases to trimming and J lost 5 bases; unmatched junction nucleotides: 6. The V gene's germline CDR1 is MDHEN and CDR2 SYDVKM. The CDR3 has 15 amino acids. The CDR3 DNA is TGTGCCAGCAGGCGGACTAGCGGGAGGCTAGACGAGCAGTACTTC. It yields the protein CASRRTSGRLDEQYF.

This chain connects TRBV7-2 to TRBJ2-1; 7 bases fit TRBD1. Trimming at V came to 5 bases and at J to 15 bases, leaving 19 bases not matched to a gene. CDR1 and CDR2 (germline): SGHTA, FQGNSA. CDR3 length equals 15 residues. CDR3 amino acids: CASSPPGQRGGPGFF. CDR3 bases: TGTGCCAGCAGCCCACCGGGACAGAGAGGGGGTCCCGGGTTCTTC.

J is TRBJ2-2 and V is TRBV7-9; 7 bases are shared with TRBD2. The germline V gene encodes CDR1 SEHNR and CDR2 FQNEAQ (reference sequence). The CDR3 consists of 14 residues. Trimming removed 6 bases from V and 2 bases from J; junction bases left unmatched: 3. The CDR3 DNA reads TGTGCCAGCAGTACTAGCGTAAACACCGGGGAGCTGTTTTTT. This encodes CASSTSVNTGELFF.

The genes are TRBV6-1 and TRBJ2-7; D gene uncertain. Germline V gene sequence: CDR1 MNHNS, CDR2 SASEGT. The CDR3 runs to 15 residues. V was cut by 3 bases and J by 2 bases, with 14 bases left in between. The CDR3 spells CASSEVPGQTYEQYF. CDR3 DNA: TGTGCCAGCAGTGAGGTCCCAGGTCAGACCTACGAGCAGTACTTC.

The chain uses TRBV19 and TRBJ2-6; D is perhaps TRBD1 (6 bases). The V gene lost 2 bases and the J gene lost 0 bases, with 14 bases spanning the gap. Germline CDR1 and CDR2: LNHDA and SQIVND (reference sequence). This CDR3 is built from 18 residues. The CDR3: CASSIKTGTTSGANVLTF. Here the CDR3 DNA reads TGTGCCAGTAGTATAAAGACAGGTACCACCTCTGGGGCCAACGTCCTGACTTTC.

The chain combines TRBV11-2 with TRBJ1-2; 12 positions match TRBD1. CDR1 is SGHAT and CDR2 is FQNNGV in the germline V gene. The length of the CDR3 is 18 residues. The junction had 13 bases not matched to a gene; V was cut back by 4 bases and J by 4 bases. CDR3 nucleotide sequence: TGTGCCAGCAGCTCAACTCCGGGACAGGGGGCGATGGGCTATGGCTACACCTTC. Its protein product is CASSSTPGQGAMGYGYTF.

This clone was observed a single time. The chain is built from TRBV4-3 and TRBJ2-5; 10 nucleotides align to TRBD2. The CDR3 loop spans 16 amino acids. The V gene's germline CDR1 is LGHNA and CDR2 YSLEER. V dropped 4 bases and J dropped 2; count of bases not matched to a gene: 7. The CDR3 nucleotides read TGCGCCAGCAGCCGAGAGACTAGCGGGTTTCAAGAGACCCAGTACTTC. It yields the protein CASSRETSGFQETQYF.

The chain employs TRBV19 and TRBJ2-4; 10 nucleotides match TRBD1. The CDR3 is 14 residues long. V trimming: 5 bases; J trimming: 6 bases; junction bases outside the gene matches: 4. In germline, CDR1 is LNHDA, CDR2 SQIVND (reference sequence). This chain's CDR3 is CASSPRDRGNIQYF. CDR3 in DNA: TGTGCCAGTAGTCCGAGGGACAGGGGAAACATTCAGTACTTC. Together with reference TRBV19 and TRBJ2-4, the CDR3 gives the full variable domain: DGGITQSPKYLFRKEGQNVTLSCEQNLNHDAMYWYRQDPGQGLRLIYYSQIVNDFQKGDIAEGYSVSREKKESFPLTVTSAQKNPTAFYLCASSPRDRGNIQYFGAGTRLSVL.

The chain uses TRBV7-2 and TRBJ1-3, with D possibly being TRBD1 (5 bases). CDR3 size: 15 residues. Trimming shortened V by 3 bases and J by 0 bases, and 9 bases separated the two germline ends. Germline values: CDR1 SGHTA, CDR2 FQGNSA. The CDR3 nucleotides are TGTGCCAGCAGCTTGAAGACAGTCTCTGGAAACACCATATATTTT. Translating gives CASSLKTVSGNTIYF.

The V gene is TRBV6-5, the J gene TRBJ2-2, with a possible D match to TRBD1 (5 bases). CDR3 length: 14 amino acids. Trimming pared 5 bases from V and 7 bases from J, leaving 14 bases between. CDR1 and CDR2 (germline): MNHEY, SVGAGI. The chain's CDR3 is CASSPLGVVGELFF. CDR3 coding DNA: TGTGCCAGCAGTCCCCTAGGGGTGGTCGGGGAGCTGTTTTTT.

The J gene is TRBJ1-4, the V gene TRBV2; no reliable D call. Trimming removed 3 bases from V and 7 bases from J, with 12 bases in between. The CDR3 spans 14 residues. Per germline, CDR1 SNHLY and CDR2 FYNNEI. CDR3 nucleotide sequence: TGTGCCAGCAGTGAGGGTCCAACCCGTGAAAAACTGTTTTTT. Its protein product is CASSEGPTREKLFF.

The rearrangement uses TRBV27 and TRBJ2-5, with TRBD1 matching 8 bases. The CDR3 extends over 17 amino acids. The germline CDR1 and CDR2 sequences are MNHEY and SMNVEV (reference sequence). Losses at the gene ends were 5 bases for V and 5 bases for J; bases not matched to a gene: 16. CDR3: CASSPLSPDRARETQYF. The CDR3 coding sequence is TGTGCCAGCAGTCCACTCTCCCCGGACAGGGCCCGGGAGACCCAGTACTTC.

This clone was seen only a few times. The chain has TRBV19 and TRBJ1-5; TRBD1 is a possible D gene (6 bases). Germline-derived CDR1 and CDR2 are LNHDA and SQIVND (reference sequence). CDR3 size: 15 residues. Trimming removed 0 bases at V and 16 bases at J, with 22 bases between. The CDR3 nucleotides are TGTGCCAGTAGTATAGATCGGGACACCTTTCTCAAGGGCCATTTT. Translating it yields CASSIDRDTFLKGHF.

The chain combines TRBV6-6 with TRBJ2-1; tentative D call: TRBD1 (6 bases). The length of the CDR3 is 14 residues. V lost 8 bases to trimming and J lost 2 bases, with 13 bases between them. Per germline, CDR1 MNHNY and CDR2 SVGAGI (reference sequence). Here the CDR3 reads CASSVRGTYNEQFF. For the CDR3, the DNA is TGTGCCAGCTCGGTCAGGGGCACCTACAATGAGCAGTTCTTC.

This sequence joins TRBV28 and TRBJ2-1; D may be TRBD2 (6 bases). Germline V gene lookup returns CDR1 MDHEN and CDR2 SYDVKM. The CDR3 totals 15 residues. The V end was cut by 3 bases, the J end by 0 bases, with 9 bases between. The CDR3 reads CASSLVGSSYNEQFF. The CDR3 coding sequence is TGTGCCAGCAGTTTGGTCGGGAGCTCCTACAATGAGCAGTTCTTC.

There are many counts of this clone. The rearrangement links TRBV18 to TRBJ2-7; D call uncertain. CDR1 and CDR2 from the germline V gene are KGHSH and LQKENI. The CDR3 length is 13 residues. V lost 2 bases and J 4 bases, leaving 9 bases between the germline ends. The CDR3 DNA follows: TGTGCCAGCTCACCAAAAGTTGGGTACGAGCAGTACTTC. Translation gives CASSPKVGYEQYF. Full variable domain (rest looked up from reference TRBV18 and TRBJ2-7): NAGVMQNPRHLVRRRGQEARLRCSPMKGHSHVYWYRQLPEEGLKFMVYLQKENIIDESGMPKERFSAEFPKEGPSILRIQQVVRGDSAAYFCASSPKVGYEQYFGPGTRLTVT.

The CDR3 sequence: CASSLRDRGQSGAEQYF. CDR3 nucleotides: TGTGCCAGCAGCCTCCGGGACAGGGGGCAATCTGGTGCCGAGCAGTACTTC. V and J are TRBV7-3 and TRBJ2-7; TRBD1 matches at 12 bases. The V gene's germline CDR1 is SGHTA and CDR2 FQGTGA. J lost 6 bases, V lost 5 bases, and 14 bases had no gene match. CDR3 length equals 17 residues.

The chain uses TRBV5-1 and TRBJ2-5; 13 bases are shared with TRBD2. The CDR3 sequence is 16 residues long. Germline V CDR1 and CDR2: SGHRS, YFSETQ. Trimming removed 3 bases from V and 2 bases from J; junction bases left unmatched: 4. The CDR3 DNA is TGCGCCAGCAGCTGGAGACTAGCGGGGGGACAAGAGACCCAGTACTTC. Its protein is CASSWRLAGGQETQYF.

This clone was seen only a few times. The DNA of the CDR3 is TGTGCCAGCAGTTTAATTCCCATCGCGAACACCGGGGAGCTGTTTTTT. It codes for CASSLIPIANTGELFF. V gene TRBV27 combines with J gene TRBJ2-2; D is uncertain. Germline V gene sequence: CDR1 MNHEY, CDR2 SMNVEV (reference sequence). The germline V and J ends were trimmed by 2 bases and 0 bases, with 10 bases remaining between them. CDR3 length: 16 amino acids.